The clone carrying this T cell receptor (beta chain) has at least ten counts. RNA transcripts gave rise to amplified TCR beta CDR3 regions. In the first-round RT-PCR of the TCR CDR3, the HTBI primer set was used. TCRdb used MiXCR to reprocess the multiplex PCR reads, holding one entry per CDR3 protein. There are 500,000 to 650,000 distinct CDR3 sequences in the sample; roughly 15% occur only once, and approximately 18% lies in the top ten. V was clipped by 5 bases and J by 6 bases, with 19 bases between them. There are 14 residues in the CDR3. Germline loops: CDR1 GTSNPN, CDR2 SVGIG (reference sequence). The record originates from a study of T cells in Graves' hyperthyroidism and ophthalmopathy.

This TCR came from a woman aged 18-30 years with Graves' ophthalmopathy. What was sequenced was blood. This chain joins TRBV30 and TRBJ1-2; D is possibly TRBD1 (5 bases). The CDR3 sequence is CAWGSGRIADGYTF. In DNA form, the CDR3 reads TGTGCCTGGGGGTCGGGGCGGATTGCAGATGGCTACACCTTC.